The clone carrying this T cell receptor (beta chain) was picked up a small number of times. The CDR3 sequence is 12 residues long. The record originates from a study of T cells of healthy individuals. TCRdb recomputed calls from the 5' RACE reads with MiXCR, one row per CDR3 protein. The data contain about 41,000 distinct CDR3 sequences, roughly 4.3% of them singletons. This TCR was recovered from a human donor in good health. J is TRBJ1-2 and V is TRBV21-1. TRBV21-1 is shown as a pseudogene. DNA for the CDR3: TGTGCCAGCATCAGGGGAGGCTATGGCTACACCTTC. Amino acid sequence: CASIRGGYGYTF.